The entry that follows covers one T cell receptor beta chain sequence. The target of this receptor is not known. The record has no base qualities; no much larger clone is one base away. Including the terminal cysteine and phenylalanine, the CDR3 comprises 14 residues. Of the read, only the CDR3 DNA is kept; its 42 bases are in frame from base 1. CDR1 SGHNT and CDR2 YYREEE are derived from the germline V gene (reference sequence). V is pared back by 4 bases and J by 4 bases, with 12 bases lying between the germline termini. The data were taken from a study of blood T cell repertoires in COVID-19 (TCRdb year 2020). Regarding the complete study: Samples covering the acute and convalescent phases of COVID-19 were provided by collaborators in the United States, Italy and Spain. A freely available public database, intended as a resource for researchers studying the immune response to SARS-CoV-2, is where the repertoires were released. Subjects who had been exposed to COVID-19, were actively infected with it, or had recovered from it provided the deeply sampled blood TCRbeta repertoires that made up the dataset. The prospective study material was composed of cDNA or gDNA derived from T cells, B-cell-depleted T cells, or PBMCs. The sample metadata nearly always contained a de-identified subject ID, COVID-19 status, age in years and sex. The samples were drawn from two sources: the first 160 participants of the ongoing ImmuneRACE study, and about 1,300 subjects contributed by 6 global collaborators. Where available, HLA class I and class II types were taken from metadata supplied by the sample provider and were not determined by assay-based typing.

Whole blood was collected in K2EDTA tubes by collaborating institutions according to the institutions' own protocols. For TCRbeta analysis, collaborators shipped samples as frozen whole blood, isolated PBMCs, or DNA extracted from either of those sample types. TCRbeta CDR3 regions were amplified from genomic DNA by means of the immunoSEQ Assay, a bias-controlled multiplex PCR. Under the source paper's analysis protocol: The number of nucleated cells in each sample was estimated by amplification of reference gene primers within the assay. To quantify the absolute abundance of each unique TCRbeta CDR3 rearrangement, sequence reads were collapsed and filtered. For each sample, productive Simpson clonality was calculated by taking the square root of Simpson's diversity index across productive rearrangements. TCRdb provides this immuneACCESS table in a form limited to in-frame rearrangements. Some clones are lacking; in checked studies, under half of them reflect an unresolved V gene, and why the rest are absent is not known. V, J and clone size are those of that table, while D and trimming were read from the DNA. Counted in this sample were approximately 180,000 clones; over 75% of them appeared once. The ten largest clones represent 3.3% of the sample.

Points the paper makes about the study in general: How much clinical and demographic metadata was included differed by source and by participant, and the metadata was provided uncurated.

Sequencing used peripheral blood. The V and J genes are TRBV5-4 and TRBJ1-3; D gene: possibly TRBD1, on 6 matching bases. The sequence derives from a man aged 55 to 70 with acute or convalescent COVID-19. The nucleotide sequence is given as TGTGCCAGCAGCATACAGGGAAGGGGAAACACCATATATTTT. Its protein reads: CASSIQGRGNTIYF.